This T cell receptor beta chain was profiled in a study of blood T cell repertoires in COVID-19. Assay used: immunoSEQ multiplex PCR; TCRdb lists only in-frame clones, some missing. Of about 200,000 clones in the sample, approximately 89% were seen once. Looked up from germline, CDR1 is MDHEN and CDR2 is SYDVKM. The ends lost 6 bases at V and 2 bases at J; junction bases unmatched: 6. The CDR3 contains 15 residues. Sample: PBMCs or T cells enriched from blood (not recorded which). The sequence was collected from a woman aged 40 to 50 with acute COVID-19. The chain carries TRBV28 and TRBJ1-5, with 8 nucleotides matching TRBD1. CDR3 region: CASRGEGQGNQPQHF. The CDR3 nucleotides read TGTGCCAGCAGGGGTGAGGGACAGGGCAATCAGCCCCAGCATTTT.